The 12 T cell receptor beta chains in this list originate from one sample, sequenced in a study of blood T cell repertoires in COVID-19. The table came from immunoSEQ multiplex PCR; TCRdb's copy has only in-frame clones and leaves some out. The sample shows about 160,000 clones, 65% to 80% of them seen only once. The sequenced sample consisted of peripheral blood. These receptors all stem from a man aged 60 to 75 with acute or convalescent COVID-19.

CDR3 loop: CASSPDTVMNTEAFF. The CDR3 DNA reads TGTGCCAGTAGTCCCGACACGGTAATGAACACTGAAGCTTTCTTT. J is TRBJ1-1 and V is TRBV19, with D hard to call. There are 15 residues in the CDR3. V lost 5 bases to trimming and J lost 0 bases, with 13 bases between them. Germline V gene lookup returns CDR1 LNHDA and CDR2 SQIVND (reference sequence).

The CDR3 is CASSPIGGLHISEQFF. The CDR3 region has the DNA TGTGCCAGCTCCCCCATCGGGGGGCTACATATTTCTGAGCAGTTCTTC. This sequence joins TRBV18 and TRBJ2-1; a weak D match, TRBD2 (7 bases). From germline, CDR1 is KGHSH and CDR2 LQKENI. V was trimmed by 6 bases and J by 9 bases, leaving 24 bases between them. The CDR3 runs 16 residues.

J is TRBJ1-2 and V is TRBV5-5; 12 nucleotides match TRBD1. Unmatched junction bases numbered 7, after V lost 2 bases and J lost 8 bases. Germline lookup yields CDR1 SGHKS and CDR2 YYEKEE (reference sequence). The CDR3 loop spans 15 amino acids. The CDR3 nucleotides are TGTGCCAGCAGCTTAGGGGGACAGGGGGCGAGCGGCTACACCTTC. Translated: CASSLGGQGASGYTF. Using reference TRBV5-5 and TRBJ1-2 for the parts outside the CDR3, the full variable domain is DAGVTQSPTHLIKTRGQQVTLRCSPISGHKSVSWYQQVLGQGPQFIFQYYEKEERGRGNFPDRFSARQFPNYSSELNVNALLLGDSALYLCASSLGGQGASGYTFGSGTRLTVV.

V is TRBV7-9 and J is TRBJ1-2; TRBD1 agrees at 7 bases. Germline lookup yields CDR1 SEHNR and CDR2 FQNEAQ (reference sequence). Losses at the gene ends were 5 bases for V and 5 bases for J; bases not matched to a gene: 8. The CDR3 is 14 residues long. CDR3 nucleotides: TGTGCCAGCAGCCAGGAGGGGGACAGATATGGCTACACCTTC. Its translation is CASSQEGDRYGYTF.

The chain employs TRBV10-1 and TRBJ1-1; D remains unclear. CDR3 length: 12 amino acids. V was cut by 3 bases and J by 11 bases, with 13 bases left in between. Germline loops: CDR1 WNHNN, CDR2 SYGVQD (reference sequence). The CDR3, as DNA: TGCGCCAGCAGTGACTCTCCTCTCGAGGCTTTCTTT. Protein sequence: CASSDSPLEAFF.

This clone was detected only a few times. The genes are TRBV4-3 and TRBJ2-7; perhaps TRBD1 as D (5 bases). V was pared by 1 base and J by 3 bases, with 13 bases between. This CDR3 is built from 15 residues. The V gene's germline CDR1 is LGHNA and CDR2 YSLEER. The CDR3 loop reads CASSQGRTSIYEQYF. In DNA, the CDR3 is TGCGCCAGCAGCCAAGGTAGGACATCGATCTACGAGCAGTACTTC.

The chain joins TRBV21-1 to TRBJ1-1; the table's D call TRBD1 went unverified against the DNA. TRBV21-1 is assigned pseudogene status. This CDR3 is built from 17 residues. The CDR3 reads CASSKGQGARGGTEAFF. The CDR3 DNA reads as TGTGCCAGCAGCAAAGGGCAGGGGGCGCGAGGTGGTACTGAAGCTTTCTTT.

The rearrangement links TRBV11-2 to TRBJ2-3, with 7 nucleotides matching TRBD1. The CDR3 extends over 16 amino acids. Germline CDR1 SGHAT, CDR2 FQNNGV. The trim removed 1 base at V and 2 bases at J, leaving 6 bases unmatched. CDR3 region: CASSLVQGSVTDTQYF. As DNA, the CDR3 is TGTGCCAGCAGCTTAGTACAGGGGTCCGTCACAGATACGCAGTATTTT.

V usage is TRBV18 and J usage is TRBJ2-5; 12 positions match TRBD1. This CDR3 contains 16 residues. V gave up 1 base and J gave up 2 bases; unmatched junction bases: 2. Germline CDR1 is KGHSH and CDR2 is LQKENI. The CDR3 DNA follows: TGTGCCAGCTCACCACGGGACAGGGGGCATCAAGAGACCCAGTACTTC. This sequence encodes CASSPRDRGHQETQYF.

The gene calls are TRBV5-4 and TRBJ2-7, with D possibly being TRBD1 (6 bases). Trimming pared 0 bases from V and 6 bases from J, leaving 19 bases between. Per the germline V gene, CDR1 is SGHNT and CDR2 is YYREEE (reference sequence). CDR3 size: 16 residues. CDR3 residues: CASSLAGDIQLFEQYF. Here the CDR3 DNA reads TGTGCCAGCAGCTTGGCAGGGGACATACAGTTGTTCGAGCAGTACTTC. Supplemented by reference TRBV5-4 and TRBJ2-7, the full variable domain reads ETGVTQSPTHLIKTRGQQVTLRCSSQSGHNTVSWYQQALGQGPQFIFQYYREEENGRGNFPPRFSGLQFPNYSSELNVNALELDDSALYLCASSLAGDIQLFEQYFGPGTRLTVT.

The chain combines TRBV19 with TRBJ1-2; D gene ambiguous. Germline V gene lookup returns CDR1 LNHDA and CDR2 SQIVND (reference sequence). The germline V and J ends were trimmed by 4 bases and 4 bases, with 7 bases remaining between them. The CDR3 is 12 residues long. CDR3 amino acids: CASSTDGYGYTF. CDR3 in DNA: TGTGCCAGTAGTACAGACGGCTATGGCTACACCTTC.

V gene TRBV9 combines with J gene TRBJ2-7, with TRBD1 matching 10 bases. CDR3 length: 13 amino acids. The trim removed 4 bases at V and 5 bases at J, leaving 3 bases unmatched. CDR1 and CDR2 from the germline V gene are SGDLS and YYNGEE. The CDR3 DNA is TGTGCCAGCAGCCTCGGGACAGGGGACGAGCAGTACTTC. It specifies CASSLGTGDEQYF.